These T cell receptor beta chains were read from a single sample in a study of cytomegalovirus exposure and HLA in healthy donors. The method was immunoSEQ multiplex PCR; TCRdb's version includes in-frame clones alone and lacks a portion of them. This sample has more than 70,000 clones; about three quarters occur once, and the top ten carry more than 5%. Sequenced input: PBMCs. These receptor sequences come from a man aged 30 to 39 in good health and CMV-seropositive. Each CDR3 is given with its conserved first and last residue. D genes are given only for firm matches. Some rows mark clone size as missing; the rest say once, few, many or name a class of expanded clone.

d_call clone_size j_call v_call cdr3_aa cdr3_nt
TRBD1 . TRBJ1-5 TRBV18 CASSRQGRGQPQHF TGTGCCAGCTCTCGACAGGGGAGAGGACAGCCCCAGCATTTT
. . TRBJ1-1 TRBV30 CAWSMAGWNTEAFF TGTGCCTGGAGTATGGCAGGGTGGAACACTGAAGCTTTCTTT
TRBD1 . TRBJ2-2 TRBV2 CASSTGGAAGELFF TGTGCCAGCAGTACAGGGGGCGCGGCCGGGGAGCTGTTTTTT
. few TRBJ1-5 TRBV7-2 CASSLGGPQHF TGTGCCAGCAGCTTGGGAGGGCCCCAGCATTTT
TRBD2 . TRBJ2-3 TRBV14 CASSPWTSGGPTDTQYF TGTGCCAGCAGCCCGTGGACTAGCGGGGGCCCCACAGATACGCAGTATTTT
TRBD1 . TRBJ2-5 TRBV6-1 CASSDTGAETQYF TGTGCCAGCAGTGATACAGGGGCAGAGACCCAGTACTTC
TRBD2 . TRBJ2-1 TRBV11-1 CASSLGGLAYNEQFF TGTGCCAGCAGCTTAGGAGGACTAGCGTATAATGAGCAGTTCTTC
TRBD1 . TRBJ2-6 TRBV29-1 CSVVTGSPTSGANVLTF TGCAGCGTGGTGACAGGGAGCCCAACCTCTGGGGCCAACGTCCTGACTTTC
TRBD2 few TRBJ2-1 TRBV4-1 CASSPGAGVNNEQFF TGCGCCAGCAGCCCGGGAGCGGGGGTCAACAATGAGCAGTTCTTC
. once TRBJ2-1 TRBV29-1 CSVQRQFPYNEQFF TGCAGCGTTCAGAGGCAGTTTCCCTACAATGAGCAGTTCTTC
TRBD2 . TRBJ2-2 TRBV4-2 CASSQVQRGFTGELFF TGTGCCAGCAGCCAAGTCCAGCGGGGGTTCACCGGGGAGCTGTTTTTT
. . TRBJ2-7 TRBV27 CASGGDPERSYEQYF TGTGCCAGCGGCGGAGACCCCGAACGATCCTACGAGCAGTACTTC
TRBD2 . TRBJ2-5 TRBV5-6 CASSSGLANQETQYF TGTGCCAGCAGCTCGGGACTAGCGAACCAAGAGACCCAGTACTTC
. . TRBJ1-2 TRBV11-1 CASSLQKGGDYGYTF TGTGCCAGCAGCTTACAGAAGGGAGGGGACTATGGCTACACCTTC
. . TRBJ1-1 TRBV6-5 CASKRGMNTEAFF TGTGCCAGCAAACGGGGGATGAACACTGAAGCTTTCTTT
. once TRBJ2-3 TRBV19 CASSMGGTDTQYF TGTGCCAGTAGTATGGGAGGCACAGATACGCAGTATTTT
. . TRBJ1-5 TRBV10-1 CASKDYRGICQPQHF TGCGCCAGCAAGGATTATAGAGGGATTTGTCAGCCCCAGCATTTT
. . TRBJ1-2 TRBV6-1 CASSLRGYGYTF TGTGCCAGCAGCCTCAGGGGCTATGGCTACACCTTC
TRBD1 . TRBJ1-1 TRBV9 CASSSGQAKNTEAFF TGTGCCAGCAGCTCCGGACAGGCGAAGAACACTGAAGCTTTCTTT
TRBD1 few TRBJ2-7 TRBV5-5 CASMVRGQGPLEQYF TGTGCCAGCATGGTTCGGGGACAGGGACCGCTCGAGCAGTACTTC
. . TRBJ1-5 TRBV5-6 CASSLGVGQAQPQHF TGTGCCAGCAGCTTGGGGGTCGGCCAGGCCCAGCCCCAGCATTTT
. few TRBJ2-4 TRBV7-9 CASSLPMTEKGIQYF TGTGCCAGCAGCCTCCCGATGACCGAAAAGGGGATTCAGTACTTC
. once TRBJ2-5 TRBV29-1 CSVVGLQETQYF TGCAGCGTTGTGGGGCTACAAGAGACCCAGTACTTC
TRBD1 . TRBJ1-1 TRBV25-1 CASSRDRVNTEAFF TGTGCCAGCAGCCGGGACAGGGTGAACACTGAAGCTTTCTTT
. . TRBJ1-3 TRBV19 CASSGRTGNTIYF TGTGCCAGTAGTGGCAGGACTGGAAACACCATATATTTT
. . TRBJ1-2 TRBV28 CASSSLGERDGYTF TGTGCCAGCAGTTCCCTCGGGGAAAGGGATGGCTACACCTTC
. . TRBJ1-5 TRBV19 CASSIEGAGQPQHF TGTGCCAGTAGTATAGAGGGGGCGGGTCAGCCCCAGCATTTT
. . TRBJ2-5 TRBV30 CAWSVGRRSGETQYF TGTGCCTGGAGTGTAGGTAGGAGGTCCGGGGAGACCCAGTACTTC
. . TRBJ2-2 TRBV7-9 CASSVTRSGELFF TGTGCCAGCAGCGTGACTAGGTCCGGGGAGCTGTTTTTT
TRBD1 . TRBJ1-2 TRBV4-3 CASSQDTGGSYGYTF TGCGCCAGCAGCCAAGACACAGGGGGCAGCTATGGCTACACCTTC
TRBD1 once TRBJ2-1 TRBV7-9 CASSLGQGARNEQFF TGTGCCAGCAGCCTGGGACAGGGGGCGCGCAATGAGCAGTTCTTC
. . TRBJ2-6 TRBV12-5 CASGLVPDGEAGANVLTF TGTGCTAGTGGTTTGGTACCCGACGGAGAGGCTGGGGCCAACGTCCTGACTTTC
. once TRBJ1-3 TRBV18 CASSLLEGGGNTIYF TGTGCCAGCTCACTTCTCGAGGGTGGAGGAAACACCATATATTTT
TRBD1 . TRBJ2-2 TRBV2 CASNLDRVAGELFF TGTGCCAGCAACTTAGACAGGGTAGCCGGGGAGCTGTTTTTT
. . TRBJ2-1 TRBV11-2 CASSLRRGTYNEQFF TGTGCCAGCAGCTTAAGGAGAGGCACCTACAATGAGCAGTTCTTC
TRBD2 once TRBJ2-7 TRBV4-1 CASSQDPGRYEQYF TGCGCCAGCAGCCAAGATCCCGGGAGGTACGAGCAGTACTTC
TRBD2 . TRBJ2-5 TRBV2 CASREFPSGGMGTQYF TGTGCCAGCAGGGAGTTCCCTAGCGGGGGGATGGGGACCCAGTACTTC
. . TRBJ2-1 TRBV29-1 CSVDGDSSYNEQFF TGCAGCGTTGACGGGGATAGCTCCTACAATGAGCAGTTCTTC
. . TRBJ2-2 TRBV9 CASSEGPGVGTGELFF TGTGCCAGCAGCGAGGGACCGGGAGTTGGGACCGGGGAGCTGTTTTTT
. . TRBJ1-1 TRBV6-6 CASSYVLGGGSTEAFF TGTGCCAGCAGTTACGTCCTAGGGGGGGGGAGCACTGAAGCTTTCTTT
TRBD2 . TRBJ2-7 TRBV7-9 CASSLEGGSYEQYF TGTGCCAGCAGCTTAGAGGGAGGGTCCTACGAGCAGTACTTC
. . TRBJ1-5 TRBV4-3 CASSQGQGNQPQHF TGCGCCAGCAGCCAAGGGCAGGGCAATCAGCCCCAGCATTTT
TRBD1 . TRBJ2-2 TRBV5-1 CASSLQGAGNTGELFF TGCGCCAGCAGCCTACAGGGGGCAGGGAACACCGGGGAGCTGTTTTTT
. . TRBJ2-1 TRBV19 CASSIGGSYNEQFF TGTGCCAGTAGTATCGGCGGTTCCTACAATGAGCAGTTCTTC
. . TRBJ1-3 TRBV19 CASSTSGNTIYF TGTGCCAGTAGTACATCAGGAAACACCATATATTTT